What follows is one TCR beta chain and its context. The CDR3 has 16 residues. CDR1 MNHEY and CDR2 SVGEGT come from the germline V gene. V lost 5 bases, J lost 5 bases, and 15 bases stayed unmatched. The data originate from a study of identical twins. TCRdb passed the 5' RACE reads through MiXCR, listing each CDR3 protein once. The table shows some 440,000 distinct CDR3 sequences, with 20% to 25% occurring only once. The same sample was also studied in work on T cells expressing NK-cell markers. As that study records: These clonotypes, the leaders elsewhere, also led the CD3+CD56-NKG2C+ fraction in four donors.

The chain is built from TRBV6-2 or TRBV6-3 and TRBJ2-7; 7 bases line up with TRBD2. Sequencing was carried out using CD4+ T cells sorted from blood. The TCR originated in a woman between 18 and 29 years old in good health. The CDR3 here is CASSPGGARGRNEQYF. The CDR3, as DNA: TGTGCCAGCAGTCCCGGGGGAGCGCGGGGGAGGAACGAGCAGTACTTC.